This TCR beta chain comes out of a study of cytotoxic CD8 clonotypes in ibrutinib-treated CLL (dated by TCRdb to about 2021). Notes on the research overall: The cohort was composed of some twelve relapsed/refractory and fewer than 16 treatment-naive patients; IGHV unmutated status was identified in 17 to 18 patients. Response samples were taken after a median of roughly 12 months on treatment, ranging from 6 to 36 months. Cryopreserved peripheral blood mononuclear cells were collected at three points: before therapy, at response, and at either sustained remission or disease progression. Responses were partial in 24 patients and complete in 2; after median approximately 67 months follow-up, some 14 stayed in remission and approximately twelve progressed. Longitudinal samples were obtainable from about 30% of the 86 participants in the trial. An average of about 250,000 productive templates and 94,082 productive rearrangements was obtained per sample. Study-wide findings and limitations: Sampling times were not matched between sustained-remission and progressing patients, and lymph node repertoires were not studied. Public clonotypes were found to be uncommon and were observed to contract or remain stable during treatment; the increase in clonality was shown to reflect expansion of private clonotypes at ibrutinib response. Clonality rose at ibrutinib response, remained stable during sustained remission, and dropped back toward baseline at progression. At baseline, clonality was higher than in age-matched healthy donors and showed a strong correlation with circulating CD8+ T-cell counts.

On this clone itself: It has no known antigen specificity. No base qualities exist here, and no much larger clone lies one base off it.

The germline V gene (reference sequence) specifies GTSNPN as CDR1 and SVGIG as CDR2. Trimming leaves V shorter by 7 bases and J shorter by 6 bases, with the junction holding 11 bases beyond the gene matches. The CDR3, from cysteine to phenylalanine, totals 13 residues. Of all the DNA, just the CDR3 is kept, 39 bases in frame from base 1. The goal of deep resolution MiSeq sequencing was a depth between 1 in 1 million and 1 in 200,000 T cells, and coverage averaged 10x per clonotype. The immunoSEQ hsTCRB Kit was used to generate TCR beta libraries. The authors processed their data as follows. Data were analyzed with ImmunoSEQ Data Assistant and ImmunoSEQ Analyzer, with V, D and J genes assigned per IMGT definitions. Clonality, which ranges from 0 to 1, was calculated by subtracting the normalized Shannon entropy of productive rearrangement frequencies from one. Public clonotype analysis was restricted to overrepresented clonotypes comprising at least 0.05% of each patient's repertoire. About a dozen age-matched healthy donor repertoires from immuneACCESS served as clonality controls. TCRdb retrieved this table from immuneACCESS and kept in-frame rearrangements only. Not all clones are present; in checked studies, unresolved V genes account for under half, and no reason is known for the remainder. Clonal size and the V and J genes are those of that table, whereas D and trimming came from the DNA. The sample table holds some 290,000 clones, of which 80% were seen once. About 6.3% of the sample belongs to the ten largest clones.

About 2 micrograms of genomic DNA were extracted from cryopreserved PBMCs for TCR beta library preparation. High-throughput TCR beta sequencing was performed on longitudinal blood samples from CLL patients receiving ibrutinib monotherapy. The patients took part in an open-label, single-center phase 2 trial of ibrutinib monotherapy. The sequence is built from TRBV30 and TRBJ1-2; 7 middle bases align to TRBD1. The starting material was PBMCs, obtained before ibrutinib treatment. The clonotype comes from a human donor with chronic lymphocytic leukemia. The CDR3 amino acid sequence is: CAYFNRGEDGYTF. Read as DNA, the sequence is TGTGCCTACTTCAACAGGGGAGAGGATGGCTACACCTTC.